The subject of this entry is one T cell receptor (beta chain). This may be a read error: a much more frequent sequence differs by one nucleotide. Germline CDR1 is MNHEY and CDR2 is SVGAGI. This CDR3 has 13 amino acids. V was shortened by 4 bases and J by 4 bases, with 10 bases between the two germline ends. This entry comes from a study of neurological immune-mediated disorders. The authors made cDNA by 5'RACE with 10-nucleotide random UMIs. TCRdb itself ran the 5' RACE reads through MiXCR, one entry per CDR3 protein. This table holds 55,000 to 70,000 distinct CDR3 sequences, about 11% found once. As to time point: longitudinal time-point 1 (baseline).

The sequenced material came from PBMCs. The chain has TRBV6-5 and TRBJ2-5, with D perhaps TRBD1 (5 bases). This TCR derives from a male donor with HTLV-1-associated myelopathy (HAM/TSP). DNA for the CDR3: TGTGCCAGCAGTTTGCCAGGGCCAGAGACCCAGTACTTC. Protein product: CASSLPGPETQYF.